The entry below gives a single T cell receptor (beta chain) sequence along with its context. Its antigen is unidentified. This CDR3 comprises 14 residues. The germline V and J ends were trimmed by 0 bases and 15 bases, with 18 bases remaining between them. Germline V lookup: CDR1 SNHLY, CDR2 FYNNEI. The data belong to a study of cytomegalovirus exposure and HLA in healthy donors. Study as a whole: Caucasian-associated ancestry cluster membership applied to approximately 84% of 300 to 450 genotyped donors. Study results and caveats: As immune exposure information, only CMV serostatus was available.

With 60 Vbeta and 13 Jbeta primers, the PCR was carried out. Produced via immunoSEQ multiplex PCR; TCRdb's table is partial and in-frame only. This repertoire shows about 180,000 clones, 80% found once; its top ten account for roughly 2%. Sequenced sample: PBMCs. The chain recombines TRBV2 with TRBJ2-1; possibly TRBD2 for D (6 bases). This receptor was obtained from a young woman in good health and CMV-seronegative. This chain's CDR3 is CASSEALTTLGGFF. The CDR3 bases are TGTGCCAGCAGTGAAGCGCTAACCACTCTGGGGGGGTTCTTC. Filled out from reference TRBV2 and TRBJ2-1, the complete variable domain reads EPEVTQTPSHQVTQMGQEVILRCVPISNHLYFYWYRQILGQKVEFLVSFYNNEISEKSEIFDDQFSVERPDGSNFTLKIRSTKLEDSAMYFCASSEALTTLGGFFGPGTRLTVL.